This T cell receptor (beta chain) was recorded in a study of multiple sclerosis patients with progressive multifocal leukoencephalopathy. The table came from immunoSEQ multiplex PCR; TCRdb's copy has only in-frame clones and leaves some out. The sample has approximately 27,000 clones, around 85% seen once. Time point indicated: time of PML onset. PML was diagnosed clinically and by MRI, then confirmed by JC virus DNA in cerebrospinal fluid. PML in natalizumab-treated patients developed after between 16 and 56 months of natalizumab therapy. To note about this clone: This sample also contains other DNA sequences that code for the same CDR3.

The V segment lost 0 bases and the J segment 4 bases; nucleotides outside the gene matches: 6. CDR3 size: 16 residues. Germline V gives CDR1 MNHEY, CDR2 SVGAGI. Sequenced material: PBMCs, taken from a patient treated with natalizumab. The sequence was obtained from a woman under 40 with progressive multifocal leukoencephalopathy. The rearrangement joins TRBV6-5 to TRBJ1-2; 9 nucleotides agree with TRBD1. CDR3 DNA sequence: TGTGCCAGCAGTTACTCGGGACAGGGATCCTTCTATGGCTACACCTTC. Translation gives CASSYSGQGSFYGYTF.